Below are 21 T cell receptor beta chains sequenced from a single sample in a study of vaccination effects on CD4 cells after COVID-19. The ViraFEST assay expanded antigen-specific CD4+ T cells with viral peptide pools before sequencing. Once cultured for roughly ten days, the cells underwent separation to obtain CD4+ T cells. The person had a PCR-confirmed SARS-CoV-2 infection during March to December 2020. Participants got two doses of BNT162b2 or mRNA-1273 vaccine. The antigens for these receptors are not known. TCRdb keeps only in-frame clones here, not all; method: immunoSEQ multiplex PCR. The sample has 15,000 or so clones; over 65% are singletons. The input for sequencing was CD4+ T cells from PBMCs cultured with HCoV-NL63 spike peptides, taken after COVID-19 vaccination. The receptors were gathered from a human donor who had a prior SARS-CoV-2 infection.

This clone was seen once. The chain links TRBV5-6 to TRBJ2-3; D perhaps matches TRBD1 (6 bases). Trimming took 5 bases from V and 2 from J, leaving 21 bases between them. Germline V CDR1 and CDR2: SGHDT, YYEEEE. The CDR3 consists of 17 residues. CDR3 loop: CASSRMMGTSYTDTQYF. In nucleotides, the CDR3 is TGTGCCAGCAGTCGAATGATGGGGACAAGCTACACAGATACGCAGTATTTT.

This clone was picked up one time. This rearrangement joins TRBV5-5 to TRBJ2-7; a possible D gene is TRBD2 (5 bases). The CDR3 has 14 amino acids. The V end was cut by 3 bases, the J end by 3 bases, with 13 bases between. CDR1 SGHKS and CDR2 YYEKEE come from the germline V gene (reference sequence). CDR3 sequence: CASSSDYTLYEQYF. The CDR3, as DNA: TGTGCCAGCAGCTCAGACTATACGCTCTACGAGCAGTACTTC.

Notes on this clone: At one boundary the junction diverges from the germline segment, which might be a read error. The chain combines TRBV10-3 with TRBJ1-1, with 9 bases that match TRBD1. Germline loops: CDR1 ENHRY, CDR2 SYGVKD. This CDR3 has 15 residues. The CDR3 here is CAISGSQGAEDGATF. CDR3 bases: TGTGCCATCAGTGGGTCACAGGGGGCGGAAGATGGGGCTACCTTT.

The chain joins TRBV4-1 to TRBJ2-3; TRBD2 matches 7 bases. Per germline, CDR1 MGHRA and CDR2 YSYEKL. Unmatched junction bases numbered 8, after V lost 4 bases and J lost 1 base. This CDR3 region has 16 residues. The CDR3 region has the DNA TGCGCCAGCAGCCCTCAAGGGCGGGAGCGCACAGATACGCAGTATTTT. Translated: CASSPQGRERTDTQYF.

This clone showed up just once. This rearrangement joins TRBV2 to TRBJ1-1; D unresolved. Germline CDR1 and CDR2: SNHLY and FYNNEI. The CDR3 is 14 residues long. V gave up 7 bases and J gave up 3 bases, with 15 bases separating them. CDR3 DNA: TGTGCCAGCATTGAGAGGGAAGGAGACACTGAAGCTTTCTTT. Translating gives CASIEREGDTEAFF.

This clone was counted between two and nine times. The chain's CDR3 is CASSRALGDGYTF. DNA for the CDR3: TGTGCCAGCAGCCGTGCGTTGGGAGATGGCTACACCTTC. The V and J genes are TRBV5-4 and TRBJ1-2; D not certain. V was trimmed by 4 bases and J by 6 bases, leaving 13 bases between them. The CDR3 runs 13 residues. Germline values: CDR1 SGHNT, CDR2 YYREEE (reference sequence).

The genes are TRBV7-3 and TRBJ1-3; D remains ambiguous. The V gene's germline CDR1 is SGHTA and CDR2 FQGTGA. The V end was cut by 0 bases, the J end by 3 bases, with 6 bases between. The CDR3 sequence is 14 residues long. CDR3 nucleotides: TGTGCCAGCAGCTTAACGGGAGGTGGAAACACCATATATTTT. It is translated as CASSLTGGGNTIYF.

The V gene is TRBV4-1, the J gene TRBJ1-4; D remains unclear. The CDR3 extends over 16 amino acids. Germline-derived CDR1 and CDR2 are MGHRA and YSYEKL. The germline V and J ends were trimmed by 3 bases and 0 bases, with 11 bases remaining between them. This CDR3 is CASSQDPVATNEKLFF. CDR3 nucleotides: TGCGCCAGCAGCCAGGACCCAGTTGCAACTAATGAAAAACTGTTTTTT.

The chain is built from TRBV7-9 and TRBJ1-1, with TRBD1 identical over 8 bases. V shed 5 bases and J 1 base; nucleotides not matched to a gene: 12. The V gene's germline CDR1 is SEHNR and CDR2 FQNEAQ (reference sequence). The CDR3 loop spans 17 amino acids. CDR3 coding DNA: TGTGCCAGCAGCCGACAGGTTCGGACAGGGCGGAACACTGAAGCTTTCTTT. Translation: CASSRQVRTGRNTEAFF.

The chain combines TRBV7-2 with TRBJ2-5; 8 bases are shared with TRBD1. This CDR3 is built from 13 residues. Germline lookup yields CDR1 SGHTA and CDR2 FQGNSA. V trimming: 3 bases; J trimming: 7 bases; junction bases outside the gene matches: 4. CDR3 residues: CASSFGQGGTQYF. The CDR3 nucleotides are TGTGCCAGCAGCTTCGGACAGGGCGGGACCCAGTACTTC.

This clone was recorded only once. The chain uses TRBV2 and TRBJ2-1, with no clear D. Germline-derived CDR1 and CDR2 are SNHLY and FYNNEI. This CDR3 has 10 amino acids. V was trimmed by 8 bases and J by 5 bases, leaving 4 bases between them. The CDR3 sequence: CASGNNEQFF. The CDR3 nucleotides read TGTGCCAGCGGCAACAATGAGCAGTTCTTC.

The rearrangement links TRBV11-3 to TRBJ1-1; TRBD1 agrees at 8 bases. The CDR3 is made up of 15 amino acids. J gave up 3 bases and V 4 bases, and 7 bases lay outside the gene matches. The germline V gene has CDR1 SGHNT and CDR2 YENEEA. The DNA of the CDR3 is TGTGCCAGCAGCTCCCAGGGGGCGCTGGACACTGAAGCTTTCTTT. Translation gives CASSSQGALDTEAFF.

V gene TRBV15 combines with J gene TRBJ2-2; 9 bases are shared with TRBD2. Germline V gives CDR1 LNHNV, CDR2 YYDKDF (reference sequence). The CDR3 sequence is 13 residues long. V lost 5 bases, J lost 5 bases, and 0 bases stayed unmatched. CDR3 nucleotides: TGTGCCACCAGCCTAGCGGGAACCGGGGAGCTGTTTTTT. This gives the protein CATSLAGTGELFF.

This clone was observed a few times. Here the CDR3 reads CASSQDVRGGYEQYF. The CDR3 DNA sequence: TGCGCCAGCAGCCAAGATGTAAGGGGGGGCTACGAGCAGTACTTC. The chain links TRBV4-3 to TRBJ2-7; D possibly corresponds to TRBD2 (7 bases). Germline CDR1 and CDR2: LGHNA and YSLEER. The V end lost 0 bases, the J end lost 3 bases, and 12 bases lay between the germline ends. There are 15 residues in the CDR3.

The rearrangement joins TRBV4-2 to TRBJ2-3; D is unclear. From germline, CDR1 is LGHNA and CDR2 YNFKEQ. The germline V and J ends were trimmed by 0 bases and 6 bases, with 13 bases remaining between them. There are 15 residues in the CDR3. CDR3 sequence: CASSQEEVRRDTQYF. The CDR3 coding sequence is TGTGCCAGCAGCCAAGAGGAAGTTCGGCGGGATACGCAGTATTTT.

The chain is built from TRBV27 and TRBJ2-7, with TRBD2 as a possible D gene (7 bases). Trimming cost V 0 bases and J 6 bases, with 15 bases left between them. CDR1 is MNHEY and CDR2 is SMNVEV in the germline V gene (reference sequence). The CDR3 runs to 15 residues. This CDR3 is CASSLSRRGPSEQYF. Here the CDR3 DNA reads TGTGCCAGCAGTTTATCGCGGCGGGGGCCGAGCGAGCAGTACTTC.

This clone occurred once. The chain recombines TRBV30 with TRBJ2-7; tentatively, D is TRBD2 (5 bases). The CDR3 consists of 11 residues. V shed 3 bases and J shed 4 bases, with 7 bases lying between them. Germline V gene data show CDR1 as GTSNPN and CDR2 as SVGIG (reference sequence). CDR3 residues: CAWSRRYEQYF. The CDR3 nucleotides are TGTGCCTGGAGCCGGAGGTACGAGCAGTACTTC.

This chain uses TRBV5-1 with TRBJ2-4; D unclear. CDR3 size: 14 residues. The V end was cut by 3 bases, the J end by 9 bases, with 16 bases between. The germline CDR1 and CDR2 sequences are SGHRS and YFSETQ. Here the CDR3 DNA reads TGCGCCAGCAGCTCGACGGCGGCGGAAGGCATTCAGTACTTC. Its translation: CASSSTAAEGIQYF.

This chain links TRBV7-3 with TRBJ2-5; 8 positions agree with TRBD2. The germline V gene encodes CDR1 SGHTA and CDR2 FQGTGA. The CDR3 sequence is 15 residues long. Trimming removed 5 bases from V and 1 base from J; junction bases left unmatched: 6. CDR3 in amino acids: CASSLTSGLQETQYF. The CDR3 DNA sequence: TGTGCCAGCAGCCTTACTAGCGGCCTCCAAGAGACCCAGTACTTC.

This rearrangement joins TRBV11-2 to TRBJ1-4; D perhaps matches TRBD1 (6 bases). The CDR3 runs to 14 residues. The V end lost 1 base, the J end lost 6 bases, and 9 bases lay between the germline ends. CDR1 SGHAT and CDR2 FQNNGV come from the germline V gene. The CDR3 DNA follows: TGTGCCAGCAGCTTAGTCGGGGGCGATGAAAAACTGTTTTTT. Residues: CASSLVGGDEKLFF.

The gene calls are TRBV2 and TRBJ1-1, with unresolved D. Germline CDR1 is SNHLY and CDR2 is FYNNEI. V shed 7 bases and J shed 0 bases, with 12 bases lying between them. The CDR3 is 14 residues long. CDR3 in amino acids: CASNQAGMNTEAFF. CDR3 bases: TGTGCCAGCAACCAGGCGGGCATGAACACTGAAGCTTTCTTT.